This T cell receptor (beta chain) stems from a study of T cells in localized non-small cell lung cancer. Whole-study findings and limits: Those with higher blood T cell density had longer overall survival.

On this clone: The antigen is unknown.

V shed 2 bases and J shed 3 bases, with 13 bases lying between them. Germline CDR1 LGHNT, CDR2 FRNRAP. The CDR3 length is 15 residues. Some clones are missing from TCRdb's copy, which holds only in-frame ones; the method was immunoSEQ multiplex PCR. The table includes some 10,000 clones, around 84% detected once. The chain combines TRBV12-5 with TRBJ1-1; D gene uncertain. This sample comprised peripheral blood, obtained before any cancer treatment. The origin of this receptor is a male donor aged 60 or older with stage III lung adenocarcinoma. The DNA for the CDR3 is TGTGCTAGTGGTTTGTCAAACGATATATACACTGAAGCTTTCTTT. Amino acids: CASGLSNDIYTEAFF.